This passage covers 11 T cell receptor beta chains from one sample sequenced in a study of naive and memory T cell subsets. Two oligonucleotides, mixed equimolar, formed the beta constant-region primer covering TRBC1 and TRBC2. TCRdb analysed the UMI-ligation and nested PCR reads with MiXCR anew, one entry per CDR3 protein. The sample consists of about 90,000 distinct CDR3 sequences, roughly 7% of them appearing once. Sequenced input: central memory CD4+ T cells from blood. Every receptor here comes from a human donor in good health.

This clonotype was recorded at least ten times. The genes are TRBV5-1 and TRBJ2-7; D might be TRBD1 or TRBD2, each matching 5 bases. Germline values: CDR1 SGHRS, CDR2 YFSETQ. Trimming stripped 3 bases from V and 0 bases from J, with 10 bases between. The CDR3 length is 14 residues. The CDR3 protein is CASSSGTSSYEQYF. CDR3 DNA sequence: TGCGCCAGCAGCTCCGGGACCAGCTCCTACGAGCAGTACTTC.

Only a few counts were recorded for this clonotype. The V call is TRBV19, the J call TRBJ2-5, with D possibly being TRBD2 (6 bases). Germline assignment: CDR1 LNHDA and CDR2 SQIVND (reference sequence). The CDR3 contains 12 residues. V was shortened by 11 bases and J by 7 bases, with 17 bases between the two germline ends. CDR3 sequence reads: CAAGPKGGTQYF. The CDR3 DNA reads as TGTGCCGCCGGACCCAAGGGAGGGACCCAGTACTTC.

This clonotype was seen ten or more times. The V gene is TRBV12-3 or TRBV12-4, the J gene TRBJ2-1; 7 bases map to TRBD1. The CDR3 length is 15 residues. Trimming removed 6 bases from V and 1 base from J; junction bases left unmatched: 6. CDR3 sequence: CASRDRTNSYNEQFF. CDR3 nucleotides: TGTGCCAGCAGGGACAGGACCAATTCCTACAATGAGCAGTTCTTC.

Many counts were recorded for this clonotype. The J gene is TRBJ1-2, the V gene TRBV7-8; unclear D gene. The V gene's germline CDR1 is SGHVS and CDR2 FQNEAQ. This CDR3 has 16 amino acids. V gave up 7 bases and J gave up 2 bases, with 20 bases separating them. CDR3 DNA sequence: TGTGCCAGCACCCACACGAACCCTGGGCAGAACTATGGCTACACCTTC. It specifies CASTHTNPGQNYGYTF.

In its sample, this clonotype was seen a few times. The V call is TRBV6-5, the J call TRBJ1-6; tentative D call: TRBD1 (5 bases). V lost 6 bases to trimming and J lost 9 bases, with 18 bases between them. CDR1 and CDR2 (germline): MNHEY, SVGAGI. This CDR3 comprises 15 residues. The CDR3 sequence: CASRQRQRQFSPLHF. CDR3 bases: TGTGCCAGCAGACAAAGACAACGACAGTTTTCACCCCTCCACTTT.

This clonotype was observed many times. The chain links TRBV4-3 to TRBJ2-3; maybe TRBD1 (5 bases). Germline assignment: CDR1 LGHNA and CDR2 YSLEER. The germline V and J ends were trimmed by 1 base and 11 bases, with 19 bases remaining between them. CDR3 length: 15 residues. The CDR3 coding sequence is TGCGCCAGCAGCCAAGCGAGTACAGGCGAATCAAGGCAGTATTTT. Residues: CASSQASTGESRQYF.

This clonotype was detected many times. This chain uses TRBV2 with TRBJ2-3, with 8 nucleotides matching TRBD1. This CDR3 is 15 amino acids long. Germline V gene data show CDR1 as SNHLY and CDR2 as FYNNEI. Trimming removed 3 bases from V and 4 bases from J; junction bases left unmatched: 6. The CDR3 loop is CASSEDRARADTQYF. CDR3 DNA sequence: TGTGCCAGCAGTGAGGACAGGGCGAGGGCAGATACGCAGTATTTT.

The table lists this clonotype with a few counts. The chain recombines TRBV6-2 or TRBV6-3 with TRBJ1-2; no clear D gene. Germline V gene data show CDR1 as MNHEY and CDR2 as SVGEGT. V lost 6 bases and J lost 1, with 18 bases in between. The length of the CDR3 is 16 residues. The CDR3 DNA reads as TGTGCCAGCAGCCAGCCCCCGTCTGGGAGTAACTATGGCTACACCTTC. Amino acid sequence: CASSQPPSGSNYGYTF.

This clonotype has a handful of counts. The chain employs TRBV4-1 and TRBJ2-2; no clear D gene. Trimming stripped 4 bases from V and 6 bases from J, with 12 bases between. The CDR3 sequence is 14 residues long. The germline CDR1 and CDR2 sequences are MGHRA and YSYEKL. The CDR3 region is CASSRLIGPGELFF. CDR3 nucleotides: TGCGCCAGCAGCCGACTGATAGGGCCCGGGGAGCTGTTTTTT.

This clonotype was seen at least ten times. The rearrangement joins TRBV6-2 or TRBV6-3 to TRBJ1-1; D is unclear. This CDR3 contains 13 residues. Germline V CDR1 and CDR2: MNHEY, SVGEGT. The V end was cut by 7 bases, the J end by 1 base, with 10 bases between. This chain's CDR3 is CASNDGRNTEAFF. The DNA for the CDR3 is TGTGCCAGCAATGACGGAAGGAACACTGAAGCTTTCTTT.

This chain uses TRBV6-2 or TRBV6-3 with TRBJ2-5; 7 nucleotides agree with TRBD1. Per germline, CDR1 MNHEY and CDR2 SVGEGT. This CDR3 is built from 16 residues. Trimming took 10 bases from V and 7 from J; bases not matched to a gene: 21. In nucleotides, the CDR3 is TGTGCCACCCAGCAACTGAGACAGGGCCACGTGGGGACCCAGTACTTC. Residues: CATQQLRQGHVGTQYF.